A single sample gave rise to the 8 T cell receptor beta chains below, sequenced in a study of cytomegalovirus exposure and HLA in healthy donors. The study ran its PCR with 60 Vbeta and 13 Jbeta primers. Libraries were prepared by immunoSEQ multiplex PCR; TCRdb keeps only in-frame clonotypes and omits some of them. Counted here are about 190,000 clones, 80% occurring once; the ten biggest clones make up about 5.7%. Sequencing was carried out using PBMCs. Receptor source: a middle-aged man in good health and CMV-seropositive.

The chain joins TRBV5-4 to TRBJ1-2; 8 nucleotides agree with TRBD1. The V and J ends lost 5 bases and 2 bases, in that order; junction bases with no gene match: 5. CDR1 SGHNT and CDR2 YYREEE come from the germline V gene (reference sequence). The CDR3 runs 14 residues. CDR3 nucleotide sequence: TGTGCCAGCAGACCAGGACAGGGCAACTATGGCTACACCTTC. Translation: CASRPGQGNYGYTF.

The rearrangement links TRBV19 to TRBJ1-4; 9 nucleotides align to TRBD1. There are 14 residues in the CDR3. The germline gives CDR1 LNHDA, CDR2 SQIVND (reference sequence). The V segment lost 2 bases and the J segment 10 bases; nucleotides outside the gene matches: 5. CDR3 region: CASSIMDRGGKLFF. As DNA, the CDR3 is TGTGCCAGTAGTATAATGGACAGGGGTGGAAAACTGTTTTTT.

This chain joins TRBV23-1 and TRBJ1-6; the D gene is possibly TRBD1 (5 bases). TRBV23-1 is identified as an open reading frame with a role that is uncertain. The CDR3 length is 18 residues. Deletions cut 6 bases from V and 9 bases from J, with 27 bases between. The CDR3 protein is CASRSFSGEKIFGSPLHF. The CDR3 coding sequence is TGCGCCAGCAGGTCCTTCTCGGGGGAGAAGATCTTCGGTTCACCCCTCCACTTT.

V and J are TRBV27 and TRBJ2-5; D is unresolved. From germline, CDR1 is MNHEY and CDR2 SMNVEV (reference sequence). CDR3 size: 13 residues. V shed 5 bases and J shed 5 bases, with 12 bases lying between them. In nucleotides, the CDR3 is TGTGCCAGCAGTCGCCTCTCGGGTGAGACCCAGTACTTC. This translates into CASSRLSGETQYF.

V is TRBV7-2 and J is TRBJ1-5; perhaps TRBD1 as D (5 bases). CDR1 is SGHTA, CDR2 FQGNSA, per germline. Trimming removed 8 bases at V and 9 bases at J, with 17 bases between. This CDR3 contains 13 residues. CDR3 residues: CASDSGQGGPQHF. The CDR3, as DNA: TGTGCCAGCGATTCGGGGCAGGGAGGGCCCCAGCATTTT. Complete variable domain (other parts from reference TRBV7-2 and TRBJ1-5): GAGVSQSPSNKVTEKGKDVELRCDPISGHTALYWYRQSLGQGLEFLIYFQGNSAPDKSGLPSDRFSAERTGGSVSTLTIQRTQQEDSAVYLCASDSGQGGPQHFGDGTRLSIL.

The genes are TRBV6-5 and TRBJ1-3; no clear D gene. V lost 6 bases to trimming and J lost 0 bases, with 9 bases between them. The CDR3 length is 14 residues. Looked up from germline, CDR1 is MNHEY and CDR2 is SVGAGI. CDR3 amino acids: CASRAVSSGNTIYF. CDR3 in DNA: TGTGCCAGCAGGGCGGTAAGCTCTGGAAACACCATATATTTT.

This chain connects TRBV7-9 to TRBJ1-5; TRBD1 matches at 8 bases. Losses at the gene ends were 4 bases for V and 1 base for J; bases not matched to a gene: 6. CDR1 and CDR2 (germline): SEHNR, FQNEAQ (reference sequence). This CDR3 contains 16 residues. The CDR3, as DNA: TGTGCCAGCAGCTCCCTCAGGGGGCCGAGCAATCAGCCCCAGCATTTT. Translation gives CASSSLRGPSNQPQHF.

The gene calls are TRBV5-4 and TRBJ1-4; 8 nucleotides align to TRBD1. The germline V gene encodes CDR1 SGHNT and CDR2 YYREEE (reference sequence). V lost 3 bases, J lost 8 bases, and 9 bases stayed unmatched. The CDR3 is 15 residues long. The CDR3 sequence is CASSSTGARGEKLFF. Here the CDR3 DNA reads TGTGCCAGCAGCTCGACAGGGGCTCGAGGGGAAAAACTGTTTTTT.